This record covers a single T cell receptor (beta chain). The data originate from a study of CD8 T cells in Susac syndrome. Random hexamers served to reverse transcribe roughly 0.5 to 1 ug RNA. The method of amplification for TCR beta CDR3 was immunoSEQ multiplex PCR, covering 54 Vbeta and 13 Jbeta. TCRdb re-called the immunoSEQ multiplex PCR reads with MiXCR, one entry per CDR3 protein. This sample has around 180,000 distinct CDR3 sequences; roughly 96% occur once, and the top ten carry 0.16%. TCR beta sequences were obtained from blood CD8+ and CD4+ T cells. Patients with stable or active relapsing-remitting disease, all of them treatment-naive, made up the multiple sclerosis controls. In contrast to the negatively isolated CD8+ and CD4+ T cells, TEMRA cells were FACS-enriched. The V and J ends lost 5 bases and 4 bases respectively, with 15 bases between them. Germline values: CDR1 MDHEN, CDR2 SYDVKM. The CDR3 loop spans 15 amino acids.

V usage is TRBV28 and J usage is TRBJ2-1; TRBD1 might be the D (5 bases). Sequencing input: CD8+ T cells from PBMCs. The origin of this receptor is a human donor with multiple sclerosis. The CDR3 DNA reads as TGTGCCAGCAGTCAGGGTCTAACCTTATACAATGAGCAGTTCTTC. It codes for CASSQGLTLYNEQFF.